The rows below give T cell receptor beta chains drawn from one sample of a study of blood T cell repertoires in COVID-19. TCRdb's copy holds only in-frame clones and misses some; the assay was immunoSEQ multiplex PCR. The sample records approximately 260,000 clones, 70% to 90% being singletons. Source material: PBMCs or T cells enriched from blood (not recorded which). The receptors were gathered from a woman aged 45-59 years who had been exposed to COVID-19. The CDR3 runs from the conserved cysteine through the conserved F or W. Fields, in order: CDR3 protein, CDR3 DNA, CDR3 length, D gene, V gene, clone size, J gene. The D gene is left open where the match is weak. Size tells how often a clone was seen (once, few, many) or the class of an expanded clone, and some rows leave it out.

CDR3 protein: CASSPVGVAGVLTYEQYF; CDR3 DNA: TGTGCCAGCAGCCCAGTGGGTGTAGCGGGGGTGCTCACCTACGAGCAGTACTTC; CDR3 length: 18; D gene: TRBD2; V gene: TRBV5-5; clone size: .; J gene: TRBJ2-7
CDR3 protein: CASSPRLGGEQYF; CDR3 DNA: TGTGCCAGCAGCCCCCGACTTGGGGGGGAGCAGTACTTC; CDR3 length: 13; D gene: .; V gene: TRBV7-9; clone size: .; J gene: TRBJ2-7
CDR3 protein: CASGDRGNQPQHF; CDR3 DNA: TGTGCCAGCGGGGACAGGGGCAATCAGCCCCAGCATTTT; CDR3 length: 13; D gene: TRBD1; V gene: TRBV2; clone size: .; J gene: TRBJ1-5
CDR3 protein: CASSSAALGAEAFF; CDR3 DNA: TGTGCCAGTAGTTCCGCAGCGCTCGGGGCTGAAGCTTTCTTT; CDR3 length: 14; D gene: .; V gene: TRBV19; clone size: .; J gene: TRBJ1-1
CDR3 protein: CASSLDREGYTF; CDR3 DNA: TGTGCCAGCAGCTTGGACAGGGAGGGCTACACCTTC; CDR3 length: 12; D gene: .; V gene: TRBV5-5; clone size: once; J gene: TRBJ1-2
CDR3 protein: CASSLLVGEQFF; CDR3 DNA: TGTGCCAGCAGTCTACTAGTCGGTGAGCAGTTCTTC; CDR3 length: 12; D gene: .; V gene: TRBV28; clone size: .; J gene: TRBJ2-1
CDR3 protein: CASSYNRDRGTDTQYF; CDR3 DNA: TGTGCCAGCAGTTACAACCGGGACAGGGGCACAGATACGCAGTATTTT; CDR3 length: 16; D gene: TRBD1; V gene: TRBV2; clone size: once; J gene: TRBJ2-3
CDR3 protein: CASTGDRAPTGANVLTF; CDR3 DNA: TGCGCCAGCACCGGGGACAGGGCCCCGACTGGGGCCAACGTCCTGACTTTC; CDR3 length: 17; D gene: TRBD1; V gene: TRBV5-1; clone size: .; J gene: TRBJ2-6
CDR3 protein: CASSLYRDSFSEAFF; CDR3 DNA: TGTGCCAGCAGTTTATATCGGGACAGCTTCTCTGAAGCTTTCTTT; CDR3 length: 15; D gene: TRBD1; V gene: TRBV28; clone size: once; J gene: TRBJ1-1
CDR3 protein: CATSDWTGSFTDTQYF; CDR3 DNA: TGTGCCACCAGTGATTGGACAGGGAGTTTCACAGATACGCAGTATTTT; CDR3 length: 16; D gene: TRBD1; V gene: TRBV24-1; clone size: .; J gene: TRBJ2-3
CDR3 protein: CASSVQGSSYNEQFF; CDR3 DNA: TGTGCCAGCAGCGTCCAGGGGAGCTCCTACAATGAGCAGTTCTTC; CDR3 length: 15; D gene: .; V gene: TRBV9; clone size: .; J gene: TRBJ2-1
CDR3 protein: CASSLTASGGAHEQFF; CDR3 DNA: TGTGCCAGCAGCTTAACGGCTAGCGGGGGGGCCCATGAGCAGTTCTTC; CDR3 length: 16; D gene: TRBD2; V gene: TRBV11-2; clone size: .; J gene: TRBJ2-1
CDR3 protein: CASSLRGFQTQYF; CDR3 DNA: TGTGCCAGCAGTCTCAGGGGCTTTCAGACCCAGTACTTC; CDR3 length: 13; D gene: .; V gene: TRBV12-3/TRBV12-4; clone size: once; J gene: TRBJ2-5
CDR3 protein: CASSYQGGPQETQYF; CDR3 DNA: TGTGCCAGCAGTTATCAGGGTGGCCCACAAGAGACCCAGTACTTC; CDR3 length: 15; D gene: .; V gene: TRBV6-2/TRBV6-3; clone size: .; J gene: TRBJ2-5
CDR3 protein: CASSLVWDRDEKLFF; CDR3 DNA: TGTGCCAGCAGCTTAGTGTGGGACAGGGATGAAAAACTGTTTTTT; CDR3 length: 15; D gene: TRBD1; V gene: TRBV7-2; clone size: .; J gene: TRBJ1-4
CDR3 protein: CASSRQEQLPQHF; CDR3 DNA: TGTGCCAGCAGCAGACAGGAGCAGTTGCCCCAGCATTTT; CDR3 length: 13; D gene: .; V gene: TRBV12-3/TRBV12-4; clone size: .; J gene: TRBJ1-5
CDR3 protein: CASSVGGREDQPQHF; CDR3 DNA: TGTGCCAGCAGCGTAGGAGGCAGGGAGGATCAGCCCCAGCATTTT; CDR3 length: 15; D gene: .; V gene: TRBV9; clone size: .; J gene: TRBJ1-5
CDR3 protein: CASSATGTGNLNEQFF; CDR3 DNA: TGTGCCAGCAGCGCCACCGGGACAGGGAATCTCAATGAGCAGTTCTTC; CDR3 length: 16; D gene: TRBD1; V gene: TRBV5-5; clone size: many; J gene: TRBJ2-1
CDR3 protein: CASSLETGQGHQPQHF; CDR3 DNA: TGTGCCAGCAGCTTGGAAACTGGACAGGGGCATCAGCCCCAGCATTTT; CDR3 length: 16; D gene: TRBD1; V gene: TRBV5-8; clone size: .; J gene: TRBJ1-5
CDR3 protein: CASSPPPGAGYGYTF; CDR3 DNA: TGTGCCAGCAGCCCCCCTCCAGGGGCGGGCTATGGCTACACCTTC; CDR3 length: 15; D gene: .; V gene: TRBV5-5; clone size: .; J gene: TRBJ1-2
CDR3 protein: CSASTGRDTEAFF; CDR3 DNA: TGCAGTGCTAGTACAGGGCGGGACACTGAAGCTTTCTTT; CDR3 length: 13; D gene: .; V gene: TRBV20-1; clone size: .; J gene: TRBJ1-1
CDR3 protein: CASSPGQLSNYGYTF; CDR3 DNA: TGTGCCAGTAGTCCTGGACAGCTATCAAACTATGGCTACACCTTC; CDR3 length: 15; D gene: .; V gene: TRBV19; clone size: once; J gene: TRBJ1-2
CDR3 protein: CASSPMSPLLGGTNYGYTF; CDR3 DNA: TGTGCCAGCTCACCTATGTCCCCGCTCCTGGGGGGAACCAACTATGGCTACACCTTC; CDR3 length: 19; D gene: .; V gene: TRBV18; clone size: .; J gene: TRBJ1-2
CDR3 protein: CASSQGVGYGYTF; CDR3 DNA: TGTGCCAGCAGCCAGGGAGTCGGCTATGGCTACACCTTC; CDR3 length: 13; D gene: .; V gene: TRBV14; clone size: .; J gene: TRBJ1-2
CDR3 protein: CASSKQTSPLHF; CDR3 DNA: TGTGCCAGCAGCAAACAAACTTCACCCCTCCACTTT; CDR3 length: 12; D gene: .; V gene: TRBV7-2; clone size: once; J gene: TRBJ1-6
CDR3 protein: CSDAQGFEQFF; CDR3 DNA: TGCAGCGACGCACAGGGATTTGAGCAGTTCTTC; CDR3 length: 11; D gene: .; V gene: TRBV29-1; clone size: .; J gene: TRBJ2-1
CDR3 protein: CASSYRDSSTPLHF; CDR3 DNA: TGTGCCAGCAGTTACAGGGACAGCTCTACACCCCTCCACTTT; CDR3 length: 14; D gene: TRBD1; V gene: TRBV6-2/TRBV6-3; clone size: few; J gene: TRBJ1-6
CDR3 protein: CASTRTGVEQYF; CDR3 DNA: TGTGCCAGCACCAGGACAGGGGTCGAGCAGTACTTC; CDR3 length: 12; D gene: TRBD1; V gene: TRBV12-3/TRBV12-4; clone size: .; J gene: TRBJ2-7
CDR3 protein: CASRDRRNQPQHF; CDR3 DNA: TGTGCCAGTCGGGACAGGCGCAATCAGCCCCAGCATTTT; CDR3 length: 13; D gene: TRBD1; V gene: TRBV19; clone size: few; J gene: TRBJ1-5
CDR3 protein: CASSMSRSKGSSYNEQFF; CDR3 DNA: TGTGCCAGTAGTATGAGCAGGTCAAAAGGGAGCTCCTACAATGAGCAGTTCTTC; CDR3 length: 18; D gene: .; V gene: TRBV19; clone size: .; J gene: TRBJ2-1
CDR3 protein: CATCFEVNSPLHF; CDR3 DNA: TGTGCCACCTGCTTTGAGGTTAATTCACCCCTCCACTTT; CDR3 length: 13; D gene: .; V gene: TRBV2; clone size: .; J gene: TRBJ1-6
CDR3 protein: CASSAQASFGYTF; CDR3 DNA: TGTGCCAGCAGTGCACAGGCCTCCTTCGGCTACACCTTC; CDR3 length: 13; D gene: .; V gene: TRBV12-3/TRBV12-4; clone size: .; J gene: TRBJ1-2
CDR3 protein: CASRPDFLGTEAFF; CDR3 DNA: TGTGCCAGCAGACCGGACTTTCTGGGCACTGAAGCTTTCTTT; CDR3 length: 14; D gene: .; V gene: TRBV9; clone size: .; J gene: TRBJ1-1
CDR3 protein: CASSTGFHYGYTF; CDR3 DNA: TGTGCCAGTAGCACAGGGTTTCACTATGGCTACACCTTC; CDR3 length: 13; D gene: .; V gene: TRBV19; clone size: .; J gene: TRBJ1-2
CDR3 protein: CASSSERGEGTDTQYF; CDR3 DNA: TGTGCCAGCAGCTCCGAGCGGGGAGAGGGCACAGATACGCAGTATTTT; CDR3 length: 16; D gene: TRBD2; V gene: TRBV11-1; clone size: .; J gene: TRBJ2-3
CDR3 protein: CASSLRQQETQYF; CDR3 DNA: TGTGCCAGCAGTTTAAGACAGCAAGAGACCCAGTACTTC; CDR3 length: 13; D gene: .; V gene: TRBV12-3/TRBV12-4; clone size: .; J gene: TRBJ2-5
CDR3 protein: CAISESTQGTRGTGELFF; CDR3 DNA: TGTGCCATCAGTGAGTCGACTCAGGGGACTAGAGGAACCGGGGAGCTGTTTTTT; CDR3 length: 18; D gene: TRBD2; V gene: TRBV10-3; clone size: .; J gene: TRBJ2-2
CDR3 protein: CASSLGDNYGYTF; CDR3 DNA: TGTGCCAGCTCCTTAGGGGATAACTATGGCTACACCTTC; CDR3 length: 13; D gene: .; V gene: TRBV18; clone size: .; J gene: TRBJ1-2
CDR3 protein: CASSAAQGTEAFF; CDR3 DNA: TGTGCCAGCAGCGCCGCACAGGGTACTGAAGCTTTCTTT; CDR3 length: 13; D gene: .; V gene: TRBV5-5; clone size: .; J gene: TRBJ1-1
CDR3 protein: CASSVGHGELFF; CDR3 DNA: TGTGCCAGCAGCGTAGGTCACGGGGAGCTGTTTTTT; CDR3 length: 12; D gene: .; V gene: TRBV9; clone size: .; J gene: TRBJ2-2
CDR3 protein: CASSYQGSGANVLTF; CDR3 DNA: TGTGCCAGCAGTTACCAGGGATCCGGGGCCAACGTCCTGACTTTC; CDR3 length: 15; D gene: .; V gene: TRBV6-2/TRBV6-3; clone size: .; J gene: TRBJ2-6
CDR3 protein: CAISEDRFYGYTF; CDR3 DNA: TGTGCCATCAGTGAAGACAGGTTCTATGGCTACACCTTC; CDR3 length: 13; D gene: .; V gene: TRBV10-3; clone size: .; J gene: TRBJ1-2
CDR3 protein: CASSLTGGPSPLHF; CDR3 DNA: TGTGCCAGCAGCTTAACAGGGGGCCCTTCACCCCTCCACTTT; CDR3 length: 14; D gene: TRBD1; V gene: TRBV7-2; clone size: .; J gene: TRBJ1-6
CDR3 protein: CASTLRGLPYEQYF; CDR3 DNA: TGTGCCAGCACACTTAGAGGCCTCCCATACGAGCAGTACTTC; CDR3 length: 14; D gene: .; V gene: TRBV14; clone size: .; J gene: TRBJ2-7
CDR3 protein: CASSVSSGARTEAFF; CDR3 DNA: TGTGCCAGCAGCGTCTCTTCAGGGGCCCGGACTGAAGCTTTCTTT; CDR3 length: 15; D gene: .; V gene: TRBV9; clone size: .; J gene: TRBJ1-1
CDR3 protein: CASSGGSFQETQYF; CDR3 DNA: TGTGCCAGCAGCGGAGGGTCCTTCCAAGAGACCCAGTACTTC; CDR3 length: 14; D gene: .; V gene: TRBV2; clone size: .; J gene: TRBJ2-5
CDR3 protein: CASGSRGTYEQYF; CDR3 DNA: TGTGCCAGCGGGTCCCGGGGGACCTACGAGCAGTACTTC; CDR3 length: 13; D gene: .; V gene: TRBV12-3/TRBV12-4; clone size: .; J gene: TRBJ2-7
CDR3 protein: CASSQGDTQYF; CDR3 DNA: TGTGCCAGCAGCCAGGGTGATACGCAGTATTTT; CDR3 length: 11; D gene: .; V gene: TRBV11-2; clone size: .; J gene: TRBJ2-3
CDR3 protein: CASSPSGARNEKLFF; CDR3 DNA: TGTGCCAGCAGCCCTTCCGGAGCGAGGAATGAAAAACTGTTTTTT; CDR3 length: 15; D gene: .; V gene: TRBV2; clone size: few; J gene: TRBJ1-4
CDR3 protein: CASTDRLNTGELFF; CDR3 DNA: TGTGCCAGTACGGACAGATTGAACACCGGGGAGCTGTTTTTT; CDR3 length: 14; D gene: .; V gene: TRBV27; clone size: .; J gene: TRBJ2-2
CDR3 protein: CSVEESTDTQYF; CDR3 DNA: TGCAGCGTGGAGGAGAGCACAGATACGCAGTATTTT; CDR3 length: 12; D gene: .; V gene: TRBV29-1; clone size: .; J gene: TRBJ2-3